This TCR beta chain appears in the sequencing data of a study (dated by TCRdb to about 2013). Counted from cysteine to phenylalanine, this CDR3 has 16 amino acids. CDR3 DNA only is kept here, 48 bases in frame from base 1. Deletion took 1 base off V and 4 bases off J, with a span of 16 bases between the germline ends. The germline V gene yields LGHNA for CDR1 and YNFKEQ for CDR2. This clonotype was picked up one time. Its antigen is still unknown. No qualities accompany the bases; no much larger clone lies one base away. Just one read gives weak support. Instrument on record: Illumina Genome Analyzer IIx. Using fastp trimming at Q25 and MiXCR clonotype assembly, TCRdb reanalyzed the public sequencing data and kept in-frame beta chains. Each CDR3 protein appears once, grouped with its most common genes and DNA. The sample yields some 15,000 distinct CDR3 sequences; around 32% were counted once. The ten largest clones capture about 15% of the sample.

The sequence derives from a human donor. Sequencing was done on a sample of blood. The receptor chain draws on TRBV4-2 and TRBJ1-1, with a tentative D gene TRBD1 over 5 matching bases. The DNA reads TGTGCCAGCAGCCAAGGCAAGGGCGGGGCGGTCACTGAAGCTTTCTTT. Its translation is CASSQGKGGAVTEAFF.